This T cell receptor (beta chain) was sequenced in a study of cytomegalovirus exposure and HLA in healthy donors. V lost 5 bases, J lost 1 base, and 17 bases lay in between. CDR1 is MNHEY, CDR2 SMNVEV, per germline (reference sequence). CDR3 size: 16 residues. General observations from the study: DRB1 showed the most TCR associations and HLA-C the fewest in a later analysis, as rates varied by HLA locus. Follow-up analysis later connected one missense variant in DCLRE1C with trimming of TCR beta V- and J-genes.

Use of 60 Vbeta and 13 Jbeta primers characterized the PCR. Method: immunoSEQ multiplex PCR; TCRdb's copy keeps in-frame clones and lacks some. The sample contains about 280,000 clones, approximately 90% of which appear only once. On this clone itself: What it recognizes is unknown.

This clonotype was obtained from a young woman in good health and CMV-seronegative. The chain couples TRBV27 to TRBJ1-1, with D perhaps TRBD1 (5 bases). The sequencing input was PBMCs. This CDR3 reads CASSRVDTEGNTEAFF. The CDR3, as DNA: TGTGCCAGCAGTAGGGTGGACACCGAAGGGAACACTGAAGCTTTCTTT.